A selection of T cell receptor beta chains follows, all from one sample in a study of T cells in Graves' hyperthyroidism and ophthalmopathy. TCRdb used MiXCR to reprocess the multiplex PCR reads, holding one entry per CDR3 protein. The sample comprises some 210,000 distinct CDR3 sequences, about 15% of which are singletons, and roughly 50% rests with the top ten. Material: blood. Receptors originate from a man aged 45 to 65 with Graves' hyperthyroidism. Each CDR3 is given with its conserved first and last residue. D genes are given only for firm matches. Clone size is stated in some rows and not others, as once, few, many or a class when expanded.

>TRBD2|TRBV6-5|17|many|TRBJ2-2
CASSSPNLAGGTGELFF
TGTGCCAGCAGTTCCCCCAACCTAGCGGGTGGGACCGGGGAGCTGTTTTTT
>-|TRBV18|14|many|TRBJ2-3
CASSPITQVRTQYF
TGTGCCAGCTCACCAATCACACAAGTCCGTACGCAGTATTTT
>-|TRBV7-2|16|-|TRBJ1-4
CASSLMGGGTNEKLFF
TGTGCCAGCAGCTTAATGGGAGGAGGAACTAATGAAAAACTGTTTTTT
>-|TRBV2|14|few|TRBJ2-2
CASSETTWTGELFF
TGTGCCAGCAGTGAGACCACTTGGACCGGGGAGCTGTTTTTT
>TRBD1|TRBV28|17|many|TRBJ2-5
CATDGTRTGRKQETQYF
TGTGCCACCGACGGAACCCGGACAGGGCGAAAACAAGAGACCCAGTACTTC
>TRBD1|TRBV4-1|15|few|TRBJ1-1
CASSHPGGGSTEAFF
TGCGCCAGCAGCCACCCAGGGGGGGGAAGTACTGAAGCTTTCTTT
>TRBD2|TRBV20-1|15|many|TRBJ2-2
CSASETSGFGGELFF
TGCAGTGCTAGTGAGACTAGCGGGTTTGGCGGGGAGCTGTTTTTT
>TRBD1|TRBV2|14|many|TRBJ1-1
CASSDSTGVGEAFF
TGTGCCAGCAGTGACTCGACAGGGGTCGGTGAAGCTTTCTTT
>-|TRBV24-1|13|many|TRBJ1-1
CATSDQGAQGAFF
TGTGCCACCAGTGACCAGGGAGCTCAGGGAGCTTTCTTT
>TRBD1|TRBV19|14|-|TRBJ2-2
CASSIDRGRGELFF
TGTGCCAGTAGTATTGACAGGGGGAGGGGGGAGCTGTTTTTT
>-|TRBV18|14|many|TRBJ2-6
CASPEGSGANVLTF
TGTGCCAGCCCAGAGGGCTCTGGGGCCAACGTCCTGACTTTC
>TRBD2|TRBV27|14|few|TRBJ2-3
CATKGLAETDTQYF
TGTGCCACCAAGGGACTAGCGGAAACAGATACGCAGTATTTT
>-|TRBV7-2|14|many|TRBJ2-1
CASSFRDTYNEQFF
TGTGCCAGCAGCTTTCGGGACACCTACAATGAGCAGTTCTTC
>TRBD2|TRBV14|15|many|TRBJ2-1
CASSQVAGVYNEQFF
TGTGCCAGCAGCCAAGTTGCGGGAGTATATAATGAGCAGTTCTTC
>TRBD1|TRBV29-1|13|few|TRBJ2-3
CSVEGQSTDTQYF
TGCAGCGTTGAGGGACAGAGCACAGATACGCAGTATTTT
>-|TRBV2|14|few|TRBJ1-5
CASSGSSDNQPQHF
TGTGCCAGCAGTGGGTCTTCGGACAATCAGCCCCAGCATTTT
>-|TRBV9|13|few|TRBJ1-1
CASSPTYNTEAFF
TGTGCCAGCAGCCCCACTTATAACACTGAAGCTTTCTTT
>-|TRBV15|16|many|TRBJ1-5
CATSRGTTPPSQPQHF
TGTGCCACCAGCAGAGGTACCACGCCCCCCAGCCAGCCCCAGCATTTT
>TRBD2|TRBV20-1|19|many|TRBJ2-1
CSAWPIAGEDLSSYNEQFF
TGCAGTGCCTGGCCAATAGCGGGAGAAGACCTTAGCTCCTACAATGAGCAGTTCTTC
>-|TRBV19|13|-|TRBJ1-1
CASSYTENTEAFF
TGTGCCAGTAGTTATACAGAGAACACTGAAGCTTTCTTT
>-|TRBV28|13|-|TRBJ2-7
CASTTDPTYEQYF
TGTGCCAGTACGACAGACCCAACCTACGAGCAGTACTTC
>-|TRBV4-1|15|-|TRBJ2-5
CASSQAVTERQTQYF
TGCGCCAGCAGCCAAGCGGTCACCGAAAGGCAGACCCAGTACTTC
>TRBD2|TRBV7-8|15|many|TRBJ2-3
CASSTGLAGADTQYF
TGTGCCAGCAGCACTGGACTAGCGGGTGCAGATACGCAGTATTTT
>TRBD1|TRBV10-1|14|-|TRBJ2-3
CARSGTGATDTQYF
TGCGCCAGGTCCGGGACAGGCGCAACAGATACGCAGTATTTT
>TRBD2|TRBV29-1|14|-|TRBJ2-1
CSAKQERGDNEQFF
TGCAGCGCTAAGCAGGAGCGGGGCGACAATGAGCAGTTCTTC
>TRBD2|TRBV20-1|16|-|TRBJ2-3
CSAKRGGSGFADTQYF
TGCAGTGCTAAGAGGGGTGGTAGCGGGTTCGCAGATACGCAGTATTTT
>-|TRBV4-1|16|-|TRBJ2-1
CASSQERRGEARGWFF
TGCGCCAGCAGCCAAGAAAGAAGGGGAGAGGCCCGAGGGTGGTTCTTC
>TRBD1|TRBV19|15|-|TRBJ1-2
CASTAGQGAHYGYTF
TGTGCCAGTACCGCTGGACAGGGGGCGCACTATGGCTACACCTTC
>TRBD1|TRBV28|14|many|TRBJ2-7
CASGTGTVVYEQYF
TGTGCCAGCGGAACCGGGACAGTAGTTTACGAGCAGTACTTC
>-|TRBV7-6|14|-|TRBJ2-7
CASSLDTGSYEQYF
TGTGCCAGCAGCTTAGACACAGGGTCCTACGAGCAGTACTTC
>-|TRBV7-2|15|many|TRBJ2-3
CASSLLRVSPDTQYF
TGTGCCAGCAGCCTTTTGCGGGTCTCTCCGGATACGCAGTATTTT
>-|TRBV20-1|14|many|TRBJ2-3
CSARFGGRRDTQYF
TGCAGTGCTAGATTCGGGGGGCGGAGAGATACGCAGTATTTT
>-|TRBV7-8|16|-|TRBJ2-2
CASSFRWGFNTGELFF
TGTGCCAGCAGCTTCCGTTGGGGGTTTAACACCGGGGAGCTGTTTTTT
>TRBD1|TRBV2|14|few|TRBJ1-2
CASSKLGQGSLRTF
TGTGCCAGTAGTAAGTTAGGACAGGGATCCTTAAGGACCTTC
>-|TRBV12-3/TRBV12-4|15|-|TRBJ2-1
CASSLNVGPYNEQFF
TGTGCCAGCAGTTTAAACGTCGGGCCGTACAATGAGCAGTTCTTC
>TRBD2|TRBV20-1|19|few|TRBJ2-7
CSARDLVLELAGGISEQYF
TGCAGTGCTAGAGATTTAGTACTGGAGCTAGCGGGAGGAATAAGCGAGCAGTACTTC
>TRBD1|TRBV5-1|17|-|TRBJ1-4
CASSKAGTANRNEKLFF
TGCGCCAGCAGCAAAGCCGGGACAGCGAACCGTAATGAAAAACTGTTTTTT
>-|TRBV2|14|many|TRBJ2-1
CAVHLGDPYNEQFF
TGTGCCGTACATCTCGGAGACCCCTACAATGAGCAGTTCTTC
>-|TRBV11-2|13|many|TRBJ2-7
CASQPQNVYEQYF
TGTGCCAGTCAGCCCCAGAACGTATACGAGCAGTACTTC
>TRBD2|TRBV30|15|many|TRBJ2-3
CAWSVLAASTDTQYF
TGTGCCTGGAGCGTACTAGCGGCTAGCACAGATACGCAGTATTTT
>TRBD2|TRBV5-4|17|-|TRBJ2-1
CASSPGLAGGLNNEQFF
TGTGCCAGCAGCCCAGGACTAGCGGGAGGTCTAAACAATGAGCAGTTCTTC
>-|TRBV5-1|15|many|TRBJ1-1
CASSLGGPSNTEAFF
TGCGCCAGCAGCTTGGGGGGGCCATCGAACACTGAAGCTTTCTTT
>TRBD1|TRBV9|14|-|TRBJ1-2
CASSARQGLRGYTF
TGTGCCAGCAGCGCGCGACAGGGACTGCGTGGCTACACCTTC
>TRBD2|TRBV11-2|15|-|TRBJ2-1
CASSWGAGTTNEQFF
TGTGCCAGCAGCTGGGGAGCGGGAACCACCAATGAGCAGTTCTTC
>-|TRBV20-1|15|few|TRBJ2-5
CSARDPEKYQETQYF
TGCAGTGCTAGAGATCCGGAAAAGTACCAAGAGACCCAGTACTTC
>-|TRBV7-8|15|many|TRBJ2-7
CASSPRGGSTYEQYF
TGTGCCAGCAGCCCACGTGGCGGCAGCACCTACGAGCAGTACTTC
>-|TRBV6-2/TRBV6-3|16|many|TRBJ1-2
CASGFSRVDSNYGYTF
TGTGCCAGCGGTTTTTCCCGTGTCGACAGCAACTATGGCTACACCTTC
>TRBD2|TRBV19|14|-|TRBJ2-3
CASSWGRGTDTQYF
TGTGCCAGTAGCTGGGGGAGGGGCACAGATACGCAGTATTTT
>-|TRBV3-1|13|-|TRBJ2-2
CASAQGNTGELFF
TGTGCCAGCGCACAGGGAAACACCGGGGAGCTGTTTTTT
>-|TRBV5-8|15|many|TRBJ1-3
CASSVGHTSGNTIYF
TGTGCCAGCAGCGTGGGACATACCTCTGGAAACACCATATATTTT